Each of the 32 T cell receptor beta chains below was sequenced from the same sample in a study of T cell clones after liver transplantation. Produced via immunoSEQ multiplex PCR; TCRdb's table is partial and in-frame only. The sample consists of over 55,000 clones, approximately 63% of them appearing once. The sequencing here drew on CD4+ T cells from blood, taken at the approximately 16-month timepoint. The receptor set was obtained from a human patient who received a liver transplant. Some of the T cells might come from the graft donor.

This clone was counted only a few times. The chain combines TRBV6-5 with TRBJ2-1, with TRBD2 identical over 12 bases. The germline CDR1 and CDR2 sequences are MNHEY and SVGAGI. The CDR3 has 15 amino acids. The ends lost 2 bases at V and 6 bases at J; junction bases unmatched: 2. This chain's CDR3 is CASSYLAGGINEQFF. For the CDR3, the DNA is TGTGCCAGCAGTTACCTAGCGGGAGGGATCAATGAGCAGTTCTTC.

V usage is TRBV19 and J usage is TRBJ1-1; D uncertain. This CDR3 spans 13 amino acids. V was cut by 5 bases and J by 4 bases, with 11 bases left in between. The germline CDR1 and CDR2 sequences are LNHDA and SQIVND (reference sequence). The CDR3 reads CASSPIISTEAFF. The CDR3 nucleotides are TGTGCCAGTAGTCCGATAATAAGCACTGAAGCTTTCTTT.

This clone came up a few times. CDR3 bases: TGTGCCAGCAGCCCGTCTAGCGTGCTAGCCAAAAACATTCAGTACTTC. Amino acids: CASSPSSVLAKNIQYF. The V and J genes are TRBV11-2 and TRBJ2-4, with a possible D match to TRBD2 (6 bases). The CDR3 contains 16 residues. Trimming removed 5 bases from V and 0 bases from J, with 14 bases in between. CDR1 is SGHAT, CDR2 FQNNGV, per germline.

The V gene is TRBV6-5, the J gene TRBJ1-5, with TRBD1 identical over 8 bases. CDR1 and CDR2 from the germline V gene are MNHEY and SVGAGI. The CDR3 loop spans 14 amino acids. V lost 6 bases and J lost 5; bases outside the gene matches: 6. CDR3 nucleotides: TGTGCCAGCAGCCTCGGACAGGGCCATCAGCCCCAGCATTTT. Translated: CASSLGQGHQPQHF.

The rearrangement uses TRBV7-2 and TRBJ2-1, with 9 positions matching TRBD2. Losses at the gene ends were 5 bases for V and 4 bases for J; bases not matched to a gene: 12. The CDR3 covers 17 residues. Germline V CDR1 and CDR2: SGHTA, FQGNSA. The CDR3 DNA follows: TGTGCCAGCAGCGCCCTGGGGACTAGCTTGGAATACAATGAGCAGTTCTTC. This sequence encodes CASSALGTSLEYNEQFF. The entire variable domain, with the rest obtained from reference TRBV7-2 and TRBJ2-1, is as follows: GAGVSQSPSNKVTEKGKDVELRCDPISGHTALYWYRQSLGQGLEFLIYFQGNSAPDKSGLPSDRFSAERTGGSVSTLTIQRTQQEDSAVYLCASSALGTSLEYNEQFFGPGTRLTVL.

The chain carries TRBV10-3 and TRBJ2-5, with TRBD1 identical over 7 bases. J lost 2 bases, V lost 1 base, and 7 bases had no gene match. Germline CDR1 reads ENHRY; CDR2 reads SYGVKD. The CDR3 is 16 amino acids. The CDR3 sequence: CAISELRDSQQETQYF. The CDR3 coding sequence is TGTGCCATCAGTGAGTTGAGGGACAGTCAACAAGAGACCCAGTACTTC.

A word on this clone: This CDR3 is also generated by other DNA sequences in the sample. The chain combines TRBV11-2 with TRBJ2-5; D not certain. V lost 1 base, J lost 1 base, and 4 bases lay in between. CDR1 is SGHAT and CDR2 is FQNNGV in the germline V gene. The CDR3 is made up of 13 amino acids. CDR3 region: CASSLGGQETQYF. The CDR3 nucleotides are TGTGCCAGCAGCTTAGGGGGCCAAGAGACCCAGTACTTC.

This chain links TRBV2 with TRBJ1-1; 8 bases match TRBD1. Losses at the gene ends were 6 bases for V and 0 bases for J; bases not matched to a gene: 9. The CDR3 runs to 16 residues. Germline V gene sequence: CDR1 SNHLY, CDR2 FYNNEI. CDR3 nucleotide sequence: TGTGCCAGCAGCGTCGGACAGGGTCTTATGAACACTGAAGCTTTCTTT. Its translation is CASSVGQGLMNTEAFF.

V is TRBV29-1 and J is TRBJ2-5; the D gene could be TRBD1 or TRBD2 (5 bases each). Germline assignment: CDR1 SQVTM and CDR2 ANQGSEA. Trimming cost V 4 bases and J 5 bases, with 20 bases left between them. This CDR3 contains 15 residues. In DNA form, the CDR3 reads TGCAGCGTTGCACCCCGGGGCAGAGGTTCCGAGACCCAGTACTTC. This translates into CSVAPRGRGSETQYF.

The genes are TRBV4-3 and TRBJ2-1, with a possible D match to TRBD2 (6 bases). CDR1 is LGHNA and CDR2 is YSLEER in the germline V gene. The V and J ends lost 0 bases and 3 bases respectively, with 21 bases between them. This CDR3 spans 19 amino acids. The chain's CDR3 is CASSQDGIGSFGLYNEQFF. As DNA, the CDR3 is TGCGCCAGCAGCCAAGATGGGATCGGGAGTTTTGGTCTCTACAATGAGCAGTTCTTC.

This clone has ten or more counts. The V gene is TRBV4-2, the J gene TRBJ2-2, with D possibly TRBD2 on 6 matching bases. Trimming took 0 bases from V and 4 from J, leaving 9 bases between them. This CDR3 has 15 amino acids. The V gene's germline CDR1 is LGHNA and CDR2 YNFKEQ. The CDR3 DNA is TGTGCCAGCAGCCAAGATCTGCGGGGCACCGGGGAGCTGTTTTTT. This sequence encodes CASSQDLRGTGELFF.

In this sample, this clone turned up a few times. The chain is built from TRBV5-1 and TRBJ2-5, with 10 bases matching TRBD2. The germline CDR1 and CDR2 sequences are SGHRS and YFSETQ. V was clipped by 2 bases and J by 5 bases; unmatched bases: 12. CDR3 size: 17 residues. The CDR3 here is CASSFGAGGDRLETQYF. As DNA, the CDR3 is TGCGCCAGCAGCTTCGGAGCGGGAGGGGATCGCTTGGAGACCCAGTACTTC.

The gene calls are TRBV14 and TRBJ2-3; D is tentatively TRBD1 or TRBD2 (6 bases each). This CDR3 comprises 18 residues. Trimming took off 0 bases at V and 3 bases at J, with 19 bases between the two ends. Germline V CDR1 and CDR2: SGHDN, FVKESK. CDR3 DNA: TGTGCCAGCAGCCAAGAAGAGGGTTGGGGGGCGCTTACAGATACGCAGTATTTT. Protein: CASSQEEGWGALTDTQYF.

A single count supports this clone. The CDR3: CASSVATGGGETQYF. The CDR3 DNA is TGTGCCAGCAGCGTAGCTACAGGGGGAGGAGAGACCCAGTACTTC. V gene TRBV9 combines with J gene TRBJ2-5, with 8 bases aligning to TRBD1. The CDR3 length is 15 residues. Germline V CDR1 and CDR2: SGDLS, YYNGEE. V was pared by 0 bases and J by 4 bases, with 5 bases of the junction left unmatched.

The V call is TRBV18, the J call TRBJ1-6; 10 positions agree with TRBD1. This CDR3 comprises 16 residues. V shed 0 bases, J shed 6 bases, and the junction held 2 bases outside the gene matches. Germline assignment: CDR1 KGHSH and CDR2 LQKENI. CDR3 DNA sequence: TGTGCCAGCTCACCACCGACAGGGGGCGGTAATTCACCCCTCCACTTT. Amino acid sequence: CASSPPTGGGNSPLHF.

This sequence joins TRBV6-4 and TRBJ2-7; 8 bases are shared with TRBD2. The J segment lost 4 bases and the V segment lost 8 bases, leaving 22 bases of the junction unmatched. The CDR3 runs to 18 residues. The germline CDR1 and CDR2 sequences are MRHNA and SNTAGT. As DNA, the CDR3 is TGTGCCAGCGAAGGACCAGTGGCGACCACCCGGGGGGGGTACGAGCAGTACTTC. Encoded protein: CASEGPVATTRGGYEQYF.

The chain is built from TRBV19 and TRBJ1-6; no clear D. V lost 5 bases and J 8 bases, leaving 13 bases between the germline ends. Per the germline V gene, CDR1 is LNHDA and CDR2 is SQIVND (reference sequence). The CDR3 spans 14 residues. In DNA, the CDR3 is TGTGCCAGTAGTTTGAGGAGTTCGGATTCACCCCTCCACTTT. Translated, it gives CASSLRSSDSPLHF.

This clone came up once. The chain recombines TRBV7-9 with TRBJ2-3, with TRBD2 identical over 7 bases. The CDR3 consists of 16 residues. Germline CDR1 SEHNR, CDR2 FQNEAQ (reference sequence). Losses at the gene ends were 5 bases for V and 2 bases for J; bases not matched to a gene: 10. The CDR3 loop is CASSRQLAPDTDTQYF. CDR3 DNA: TGTGCCAGCAGCCGTCAACTAGCGCCCGACACAGATACGCAGTATTTT. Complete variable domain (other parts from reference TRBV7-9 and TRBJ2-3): DTGVSQNPRHKITKRGQNVTFRCDPISEHNRLYWYRQTLGQGPEFLTYFQNEAQLEKSRLLSDRFSAERPKGSFSTLEIQRTEQGDSAMYLCASSRQLAPDTDTQYFGPGTRLTVL.

CDR3 DNA: TGTGCCAGCACCGGACAGGGGGACTATGGCTACACCTTC. Protein: CASTGQGDYGYTF. V gene TRBV7-6 combines with J gene TRBJ1-2; 10 positions agree with TRBD1. V was pared by 7 bases and J by 3 bases, with 2 bases of the junction left unmatched. The germline CDR1 and CDR2 sequences are SGHVS and FNYEAQ. The CDR3 spans 13 residues.

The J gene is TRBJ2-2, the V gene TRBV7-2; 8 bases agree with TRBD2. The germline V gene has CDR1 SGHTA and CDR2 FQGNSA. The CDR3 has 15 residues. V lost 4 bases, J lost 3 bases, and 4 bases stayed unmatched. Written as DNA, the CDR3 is TGTGCCAGCAGCTGGTCGGGGGGGCACACCGGGGAGCTGTTTTTT. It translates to CASSWSGGHTGELFF. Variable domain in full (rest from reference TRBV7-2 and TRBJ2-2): GAGVSQSPSNKVTEKGKDVELRCDPISGHTALYWYRQSLGQGLEFLIYFQGNSAPDKSGLPSDRFSAERTGGSVSTLTIQRTQQEDSAVYLCASSWSGGHTGELFFGEGSRLTVL.

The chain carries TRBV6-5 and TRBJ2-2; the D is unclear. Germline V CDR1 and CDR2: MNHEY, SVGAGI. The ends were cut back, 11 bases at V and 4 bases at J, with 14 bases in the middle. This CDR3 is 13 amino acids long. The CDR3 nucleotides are TGTGCCTCCTCCCAGTCCTCCACCGGGGAGCTGTTTTTT. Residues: CASSQSSTGELFF.

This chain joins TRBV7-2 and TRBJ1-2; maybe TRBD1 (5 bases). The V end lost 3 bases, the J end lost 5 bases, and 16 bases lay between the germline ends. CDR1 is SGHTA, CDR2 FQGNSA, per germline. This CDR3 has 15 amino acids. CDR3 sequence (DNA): TGTGCCAGCAGCTTGGCTTCCGGGACCGAGTATGGCTACACCTTC. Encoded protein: CASSLASGTEYGYTF.

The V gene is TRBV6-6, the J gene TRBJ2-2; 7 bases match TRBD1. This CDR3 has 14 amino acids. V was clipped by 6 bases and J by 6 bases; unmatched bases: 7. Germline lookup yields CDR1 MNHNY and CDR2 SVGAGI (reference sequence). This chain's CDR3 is CASRSPTGSGELFF. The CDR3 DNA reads TGTGCCAGCAGGTCCCCGACAGGGTCCGGGGAGCTGTTTTTT.

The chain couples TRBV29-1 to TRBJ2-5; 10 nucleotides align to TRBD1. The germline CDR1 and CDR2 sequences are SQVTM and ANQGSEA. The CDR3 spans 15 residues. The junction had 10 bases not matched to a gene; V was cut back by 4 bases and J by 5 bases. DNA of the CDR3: TGCAGCGTTGTTTGGCCGGGACAGGGGAGTGAGACCCAGTACTTC. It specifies CSVVWPGQGSETQYF.

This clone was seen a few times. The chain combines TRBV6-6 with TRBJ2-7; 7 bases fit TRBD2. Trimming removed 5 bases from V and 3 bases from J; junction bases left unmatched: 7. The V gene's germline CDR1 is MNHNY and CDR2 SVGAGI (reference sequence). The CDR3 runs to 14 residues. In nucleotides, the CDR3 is TGTGCCAGCAGTGGGACTACTAACATCTACGAGCAGTACGTC. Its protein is CASSGTTNIYEQYV.

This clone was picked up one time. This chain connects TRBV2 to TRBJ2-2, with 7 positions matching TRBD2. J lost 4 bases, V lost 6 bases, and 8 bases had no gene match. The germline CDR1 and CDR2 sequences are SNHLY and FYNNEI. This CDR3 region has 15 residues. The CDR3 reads CASRPLAVSTGELFF. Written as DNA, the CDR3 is TGTGCCAGCAGACCCCTAGCGGTGAGCACCGGGGAGCTGTTTTTT.

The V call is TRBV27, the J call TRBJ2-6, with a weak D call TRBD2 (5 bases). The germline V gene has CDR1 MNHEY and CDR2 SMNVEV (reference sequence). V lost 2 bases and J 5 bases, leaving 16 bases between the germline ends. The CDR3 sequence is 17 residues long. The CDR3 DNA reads TGTGCCAGCAGTTTACGGCTAGCCGTCGACCGGGCCAACGTCCTGACTTTC. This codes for CASSLRLAVDRANVLTF.

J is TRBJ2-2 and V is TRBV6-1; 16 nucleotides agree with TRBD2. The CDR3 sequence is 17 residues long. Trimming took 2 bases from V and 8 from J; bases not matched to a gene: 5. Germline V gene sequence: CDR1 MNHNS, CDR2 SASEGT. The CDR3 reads CASSEKGLAGGSGELFF. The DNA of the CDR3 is TGTGCCAGCAGTGAAAAGGGACTAGCGGGGGGGTCGGGGGAGCTGTTTTTT.

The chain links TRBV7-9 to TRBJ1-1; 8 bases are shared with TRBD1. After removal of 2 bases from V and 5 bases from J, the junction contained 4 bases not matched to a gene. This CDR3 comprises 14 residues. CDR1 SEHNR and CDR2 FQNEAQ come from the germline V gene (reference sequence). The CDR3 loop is CASSLQGAETEAFF. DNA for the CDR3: TGTGCCAGCAGCTTACAGGGGGCGGAAACTGAAGCTTTCTTT.

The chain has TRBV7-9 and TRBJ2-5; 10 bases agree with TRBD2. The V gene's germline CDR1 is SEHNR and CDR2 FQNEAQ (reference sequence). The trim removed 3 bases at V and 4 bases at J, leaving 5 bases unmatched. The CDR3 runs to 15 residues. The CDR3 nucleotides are TGTGCCAGCAGCTTTACTAGCGGGGATGGAGAGACCCAGTACTTC. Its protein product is CASSFTSGDGETQYF.

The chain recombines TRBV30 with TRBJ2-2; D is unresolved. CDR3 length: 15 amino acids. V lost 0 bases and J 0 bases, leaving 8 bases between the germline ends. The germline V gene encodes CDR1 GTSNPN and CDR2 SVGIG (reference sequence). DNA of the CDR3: TGTGCCTGGAGTGTGTTGCCCGCGAACACCGGGGAGCTGTTTTTT. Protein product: CAWSVLPANTGELFF.

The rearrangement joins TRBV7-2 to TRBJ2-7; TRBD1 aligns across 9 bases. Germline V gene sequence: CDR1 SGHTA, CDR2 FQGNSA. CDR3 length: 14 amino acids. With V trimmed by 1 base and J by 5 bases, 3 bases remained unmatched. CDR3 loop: CASSLVGDRDEQYF. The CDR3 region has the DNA TGTGCCAGCAGCTTAGTTGGGGACAGGGACGAGCAGTACTTC.